The 17 T cell receptor beta chains listed next were all sequenced from one sample in a study of graft-versus-host responses after intestinal transplantation. Profiled with immunoSEQ multiplex PCR; TCRdb holds only in-frame clones, not every one. The profile shows about 59,000 clones, almost 95% of them singletons. Their target antigens are unknown. The specimen comprised unstimulated CD4+ T cells sorted from spleen or lymph node cells, sampled before transplant. These receptors were collected from a human donor who was the organ donor for an intestinal transplant.

The chain has TRBV9 and TRBJ2-7; 11 bases are shared with TRBD2. Per the germline V gene, CDR1 is SGDLS and CDR2 is YYNGEE. This CDR3 is 15 amino acids long. Germline trimming cut 2 bases from V and 2 bases from J; bases unmatched to any gene: 3. The DNA of the CDR3 is TGTGCCAGCAGCGTCCTAGCGGGGGGCGCCTACGAGCAGTACTTC. This sequence encodes CASSVLAGGAYEQYF.

The chain carries TRBV11-2 and TRBJ2-5, with D tentatively TRBD2 (5 bases). Germline CDR1 is SGHAT and CDR2 is FQNNGV. Trimming took off 2 bases at V and 7 bases at J, with 8 bases between the two ends. The CDR3 loop spans 12 amino acids. This CDR3 reads CASSLRGGTQYF. The CDR3, as DNA: TGTGCCAGCAGCTTAAGAGGAGGGACCCAGTACTTC.

This chain uses TRBV20-1 with TRBJ2-1; D is unclear. V was clipped by 1 base and J by 8 bases, with 6 bases between them. This CDR3 has 11 residues. Germline CDR1 is DFQATT and CDR2 is SNEGSKA (reference sequence). The CDR3 protein is CSARVLYEQFF. The DNA of the CDR3 is TGCAGTGCTAGAGTTCTGTATGAGCAGTTCTTC.

The J gene is TRBJ1-6, the V gene TRBV6-1, with 9 bases that match TRBD1. Germline CDR1 reads MNHNS; CDR2 reads SASEGT. Trimming at V came to 7 bases and at J to 9 bases, leaving 4 bases not matched to a gene. The CDR3 runs 13 residues. CDR3 nucleotide sequence: TGTGCCAGCACAGGACAGGGGAGTTCACCCCTCCACTTT. It is translated as CASTGQGSSPLHF.

The rearrangement links TRBV6-6 to TRBJ2-7; 15 bases align to TRBD2. The V gene end was trimmed by 0 bases and the J gene end by 7 bases; junction bases not matched to a gene: 1. The germline gives CDR1 MNHNY, CDR2 SVGAGI (reference sequence). CDR3 size: 15 residues. The CDR3 reads CASSYSGTSGGEQYF. In nucleotides, the CDR3 is TGTGCCAGCAGTTACTCCGGGACTAGCGGGGGGGAGCAGTACTTC.

The gene calls are TRBV6-5 and TRBJ1-1; D is possibly TRBD1 (6 bases). Trimming cost V 6 bases and J 7 bases, with 15 bases left between them. CDR3 length equals 13 residues. Germline loops: CDR1 MNHEY, CDR2 SVGAGI. CDR3 bases: TGTGCCAGCAGAAGGACAGTTCGCAATGAAGCTTTCTTT. This encodes CASRRTVRNEAFF.

This chain uses TRBV5-1 with TRBJ2-7, with 8 bases fitting TRBD2. Looked up from germline, CDR1 is SGHRS and CDR2 is YFSETQ. The trim removed 3 bases at V and 4 bases at J, leaving 6 bases unmatched. CDR3 length: 14 amino acids. The CDR3 nucleotides are TGCGCCAGCAGCTCTGTCGGGGGGGAGTACGAGCAGTACTTC. Translation gives CASSSVGGEYEQYF. Full variable domain (missing parts from reference TRBV5-1 and TRBJ2-7): KAGVTQTPRYLIKTRGQQVTLSCSPISGHRSVSWYQQTPGQGLQFLFEYFSETQRNKGNFPGRFSGRQFSNSRSEMNVSTLELGDSALYLCASSSVGGEYEQYFGPGTRLTVT.

The chain employs TRBV19 and TRBJ1-6; 8 bases line up with TRBD1. This CDR3 has 13 residues. The germline CDR1 and CDR2 sequences are LNHDA and SQIVND (reference sequence). V was pared by 2 bases and J by 9 bases, with 0 bases of the junction left unmatched. This chain's CDR3 is CASSIQGASPLHF. CDR3 DNA sequence: TGTGCCAGTAGTATACAGGGGGCTTCACCCCTCCACTTT.

The chain has TRBV11-2 and TRBJ2-5, with 7 bases fitting TRBD2. Matching the DNA end better, TRBJ2-7 makes the J call doubtful. The CDR3 spans 15 residues. CDR1 is SGHAT and CDR2 is FQNNGV in the germline V gene. The CDR3 bases are TGTGCCAGCAGTGTAGGCGGGGGAGGCCACTACGAGCAGTACTTC. It specifies CASSVGGGGHYEQYF.

This chain links TRBV19 with TRBJ1-4; no firm D call. The germline gives CDR1 LNHDA, CDR2 SQIVND (reference sequence). CDR3 length equals 14 residues. V was pared by 5 bases and J by 5 bases, with 12 bases between. This CDR3 is CASSRDRPNEKLFF. The CDR3 nucleotides read TGTGCCAGTAGTCGAGACCGACCCAATGAAAAACTGTTTTTT.

The J gene is TRBJ1-2, the V gene TRBV10-1; 8 bases fit TRBD1. Unmatched junction bases numbered 1, after V lost 10 bases and J lost 3 bases. Per the germline V gene, CDR1 is WNHNN and CDR2 is SYGVQD (reference sequence). The CDR3 covers 11 residues. The CDR3 DNA reads as TGCGCCAAGGGACAGGACTATGGCTACACCTTC. Its translation: CAKGQDYGYTF.

This sequence joins TRBV19 and TRBJ1-6; no firm D call. The CDR3 runs to 13 residues. Germline V gives CDR1 LNHDA, CDR2 SQIVND (reference sequence). V gave up 0 bases and J gave up 7 bases, with 4 bases separating them. CDR3 residues: CASSIEDNSPLHF. Written as DNA, the CDR3 is TGTGCCAGTAGTATAGAGGACAATTCACCCCTCCACTTT.

This clone occurred once. The chain's CDR3 is CASSQDLPPHPGPHYEQYF. The CDR3 region has the DNA TGTGCCAGCAGCCAAGATCTGCCTCCCCACCCGGGCCCACATTACGAGCAGTACTTC. V usage is TRBV4-2 and J usage is TRBJ2-5, with D unclear. The J call is doubtful: the DNA matches TRBJ2-7 better. This CDR3 has 19 residues. The V gene's germline CDR1 is LGHNA and CDR2 YNFKEQ.

The chain uses TRBV6-1 and TRBJ2-4, with D unresolved. V was clipped by 6 bases and J by 0 bases, with 15 bases between them. The CDR3 runs 16 residues. Germline V gene lookup returns CDR1 MNHNS and CDR2 SASEGT. This chain's CDR3 is CASRETRRVAKNIQYF. The CDR3 region has the DNA TGTGCCAGCAGAGAAACCAGAAGGGTAGCCAAAAACATTCAGTACTTC.

V is TRBV18 and J is TRBJ2-7; TRBD1 matches at 7 bases. Trimming at V came to 4 bases and at J to 3 bases, leaving 0 bases not matched to a gene. From germline, CDR1 is KGHSH and CDR2 LQKENI. This CDR3 spans 12 amino acids. Here the CDR3 DNA reads TGTGCCAGCTCACGGGACAGCTACGAGCAGTACTTC. Protein sequence: CASSRDSYEQYF.

The CDR3 sequence is CASSYRAHNEQFF. The CDR3 DNA reads TGTGCCAGCAGTTATCGGGCCCACAATGAGCAGTTCTTC. The rearrangement links TRBV6-5 to TRBJ2-1; D is undetermined. CDR1 is MNHEY and CDR2 is SVGAGI in the germline V gene. The CDR3 is 13 amino acids. V lost 3 bases, J lost 5 bases, and 8 bases lay in between.

The gene calls are TRBV29-1 and TRBJ1-2; D gene ambiguous. The CDR3 is 13 residues long. Trimming pared 1 base from V and 5 bases from J, leaving 11 bases between. Germline V lookup: CDR1 SQVTM, CDR2 ANQGSEA. CDR3 loop: CSVEGRQRYGYTF. The CDR3, as DNA: TGCAGCGTTGAAGGTCGGCAGCGATATGGCTACACCTTC. Using reference TRBV29-1 and TRBJ1-2 for the parts outside the CDR3, the full variable domain is SAVISQKPSRDICQRGTSLTIQCQVDSQVTMMFWYRQQPGQSLTLIATANQGSEATYESGFVIDKFPISRPNLTFSTLTVSNMSPEDSSIYLCSVEGRQRYGYTFGSGTRLTVV.